A single sample gave rise to the 19 T cell receptor beta chains below, sequenced in a study of blood T cell repertoires in COVID-19. Generated by immunoSEQ multiplex PCR, the TCRdb table keeps only in-frame clones and is missing some. The sample holds 300,000 to 450,000 clones; around 90% are singletons and the top ten take approximately 3%. Material for sequencing was peripheral blood. The receptor source for this set is a woman in her thirties with COVID-19, enrolled during active disease.

The chain joins TRBV7-8 to TRBJ1-5; no firm D call. V was cut by 5 bases and J by 1 base, with 15 bases left in between. The CDR3 is made up of 16 amino acids. Germline V lookup: CDR1 SGHVS, CDR2 FQNEAQ. The CDR3 is CASSPGRGVSNQPQHF. In nucleotides, the CDR3 is TGTGCCAGCAGCCCAGGACGGGGTGTGAGCAATCAGCCCCAGCATTTT. Full variable domain (rest looked up from reference TRBV7-8 and TRBJ1-5): GAGVSQSPRYKVAKRGQDVALRCDPISGHVSLFWYQQALGQGPEFLTYFQNEAQLDKSGLPSDRFFAERPEGSVSTLKIQRTQQEDSAVYLCASSPGRGVSNQPQHFGDGTRLSIL.

For this clone: This specimen includes other DNA sequences encoding the same CDR3. In nucleotides, the CDR3 is TGTGCCAGCAGCTTAGCGACAGGGGCCGGAAACACCATATATTTT. Amino acid sequence: CASSLATGAGNTIYF. The V gene is TRBV7-2, the J gene TRBJ1-3; 8 bases are shared with TRBD1. The V segment lost 0 bases and the J segment 4 bases; nucleotides outside the gene matches: 2. The CDR3 totals 15 residues. Germline-derived CDR1 and CDR2 are SGHTA and FQGNSA.

The chain recombines TRBV7-9 with TRBJ1-3; possibly TRBD1 for D (6 bases). Trimming pared 4 bases from V and 1 base from J, leaving 8 bases between. This CDR3 has 14 amino acids. Per germline, CDR1 SEHNR and CDR2 FQNEAQ (reference sequence). CDR3: CASSSQGSGNTIYF. CDR3 bases: TGTGCCAGCAGCTCACAGGGTTCTGGAAACACCATATATTTT.

The chain recombines TRBV19 with TRBJ2-5; a weak D match, TRBD2 (6 bases). V dropped 3 bases and J dropped 2 bases, with 16 bases sitting between them. The CDR3 length is 16 residues. From germline, CDR1 is LNHDA and CDR2 SQIVND (reference sequence). The CDR3 region is CASSIGGASLQETQYF. Here the CDR3 DNA reads TGTGCCAGTAGTATCGGGGGAGCCTCCCTTCAAGAGACCCAGTACTTC.

The chain uses TRBV19 and TRBJ2-3, with 9 bases identical to TRBD2. V lost 3 bases to trimming and J lost 2 bases; unmatched junction nucleotides: 3. The CDR3 contains 15 residues. The germline V gene has CDR1 LNHDA and CDR2 SQIVND (reference sequence). CDR3 amino acids: CASSIPSGDTDTQYF. CDR3 nucleotide sequence: TGTGCCAGTAGTATCCCTAGCGGGGACACAGATACGCAGTATTTT.

The V gene is TRBV14, the J gene TRBJ2-5; 8 nucleotides align to TRBD1. The J segment lost 5 bases and the V segment lost 3 bases, leaving 5 bases of the junction unmatched. The germline CDR1 and CDR2 sequences are SGHDN and FVKESK. The CDR3 sequence is 14 residues long. This CDR3 reads CASSHLDRVETQYF. CDR3 bases: TGTGCCAGCAGCCATCTGGACAGGGTGGAGACCCAGTACTTC. The full variable domain, rest sourced from reference TRBV14 and TRBJ2-5, is EAGVTQFPSHSVIEKGQTVTLRCDPISGHDNLYWYRRVMGKEIKFLLHFVKESKQDESGMPNNRFLAERTGGTYSTLKVQPAELEDSGVYFCASSHLDRVETQYFGPGTRLLVL.

V gene TRBV10-2 combines with J gene TRBJ2-3; 13 bases map to TRBD2. Germline loops: CDR1 WSHSY, CDR2 SAAADI. V lost 6 bases and J lost 4; bases outside the gene matches: 19. The CDR3 length is 20 residues. The CDR3 nucleotides read TGCGCCAGCAGGCCATCGGCACTAGCGGGGGGGCCGTCTTACGCAGATACGCAGTATTTT. Translated: CASRPSALAGGPSYADTQYF.

The gene calls are TRBV5-1 and TRBJ2-5, with D possibly TRBD2 on 6 matching bases. The CDR3 sequence is 13 residues long. The V gene's germline CDR1 is SGHRS and CDR2 YFSETQ. V lost 3 bases and J 4 bases, leaving 10 bases between the germline ends. The CDR3 region has the DNA TGCGCCAGCAGCTCTCAGGGAGGAGAGACCCAGTACTTC. Translated, it gives CASSSQGGETQYF.

V and J are TRBV19 and TRBJ1-1; D perhaps matches TRBD1 (6 bases). Germline CDR1 is LNHDA and CDR2 is SQIVND (reference sequence). Trimming cost V 6 bases and J 4 bases, with 15 bases left between them. CDR3 length: 14 residues. This chain's CDR3 is CASSVGASFTEAFF. The CDR3 DNA sequence: TGTGCCAGTAGCGTGGGGGCGAGTTTCACTGAAGCTTTCTTT.

The CDR3 DNA reads as TGTGCCAGCAGCTTAGCGGGGGGGGCGTTCAATGAGCAGTTCTTC. It specifies CASSLAGGAFNEQFF. V usage is TRBV7-2 and J usage is TRBJ2-1; D perhaps matches TRBD2 (7 bases). This CDR3 region has 15 residues. V was clipped by 0 bases and J by 6 bases, with 12 bases between them. Germline V gene sequence: CDR1 SGHTA, CDR2 FQGNSA.

The gene calls are TRBV15 and TRBJ2-7; 7 bases are a match to TRBD2. J gave up 5 bases and V 1 base, and 2 bases lay outside the gene matches. The germline V gene has CDR1 LNHNV and CDR2 YYDKDF (reference sequence). The CDR3 sequence is 13 residues long. CDR3 loop: CATSRGRGNEQYV. CDR3 nucleotides: TGTGCCACCAGCAGAGGGCGGGGGAACGAGCAGTACGTC.

The J gene is TRBJ1-3, the V gene TRBV5-1; no definite D call. V lost 4 bases to trimming and J lost 4 bases, with 15 bases between them. Germline-derived CDR1 and CDR2 are SGHRS and YFSETQ. CDR3 length equals 15 residues. The CDR3 here is CASSVPSAAGNTIYF. The CDR3 region has the DNA TGCGCCAGCAGCGTCCCCAGCGCGGCAGGAAACACCATATATTTT.

The chain recombines TRBV28 with TRBJ2-7; 8 bases match TRBD2. The germline gives CDR1 MDHEN, CDR2 SYDVKM. The CDR3 consists of 15 residues. The V gene end was trimmed by 4 bases and the J gene end by 4 bases; junction bases not matched to a gene: 9. Here the CDR3 reads CASSSPSGGVYEQYF. The CDR3 bases are TGTGCCAGCAGTTCCCCCAGCGGGGGAGTATACGAGCAGTACTTC.

J is TRBJ1-2 and V is TRBV5-4; 10 bases agree with TRBD1. Germline V lookup: CDR1 SGHNT, CDR2 YYREEE (reference sequence). V dropped 4 bases and J dropped 1; count of bases not matched to a gene: 7. This CDR3 is built from 16 residues. As DNA, the CDR3 is TGTGCCAGCAGCGCCCGGGACAGGGGACTTAACTATGGCTACACCTTC. Protein sequence: CASSARDRGLNYGYTF.

Comments on this clone: At the DNA level, this CDR3 is encoded by other sequences in the same sample as well. The V gene is TRBV5-1, the J gene TRBJ2-1, with a weak D call TRBD1 (5 bases). The CDR3 runs to 13 residues. Germline V gives CDR1 SGHRS, CDR2 YFSETQ. The germline V and J ends were trimmed by 2 bases and 4 bases, with 7 bases remaining between them. The CDR3 coding sequence is TGCGCCAGCAGCTTAACAGGTTACAATGAGCAGTTCTTC. It encodes CASSLTGYNEQFF.

On this clone itself: This CDR3 is also generated by other DNA sequences in the sample. The chain is built from TRBV28 and TRBJ1-1; TRBD1 agrees at 11 bases. The ends lost 4 bases at V and 5 bases at J; junction bases unmatched: 6. The CDR3 has 15 residues. The V gene's germline CDR1 is MDHEN and CDR2 SYDVKM. CDR3: CASSSGQGARTEAFF. CDR3 bases: TGTGCCAGCAGTTCCGGACAGGGGGCGAGGACTGAAGCTTTCTTT.

The CDR3 protein is CASSRGGVSGELFF. The DNA of the CDR3 is TGTGCCAGCAGCCGCGGTGGTGTTTCCGGGGAGCTGTTTTTT. The chain combines TRBV6-2 or TRBV6-3 with TRBJ2-2; D gene unclear. Trimming removed 6 bases from V and 6 bases from J, with 14 bases in between. The CDR3 contains 14 residues. Germline values: CDR1 MNHEY, CDR2 SVGEGT.

The chain uses TRBV18 and TRBJ2-2; no clear D gene. CDR3 length: 16 amino acids. V was cut by 2 bases and J by 3 bases, with 13 bases left in between. Germline lookup yields CDR1 KGHSH and CDR2 LQKENI. The CDR3 DNA is TGTGCCAGCTCACCATTCCTCCGATCAGACACCGGGGAGCTGTTTTTT. It specifies CASSPFLRSDTGELFF.

The chain uses TRBV23-1 and TRBJ2-4; 10 positions match TRBD1. TRBV23-1 is placed among ORFs of uncertain function. V lost 6 bases and J lost 4; bases outside the gene matches: 6. The CDR3 runs 15 residues. CDR3 bases: TGCGCCAGCAGCTTCCGGACAGGGGGGAAAAACATTCAGTACTTC. This codes for CASSFRTGGKNIQYF.